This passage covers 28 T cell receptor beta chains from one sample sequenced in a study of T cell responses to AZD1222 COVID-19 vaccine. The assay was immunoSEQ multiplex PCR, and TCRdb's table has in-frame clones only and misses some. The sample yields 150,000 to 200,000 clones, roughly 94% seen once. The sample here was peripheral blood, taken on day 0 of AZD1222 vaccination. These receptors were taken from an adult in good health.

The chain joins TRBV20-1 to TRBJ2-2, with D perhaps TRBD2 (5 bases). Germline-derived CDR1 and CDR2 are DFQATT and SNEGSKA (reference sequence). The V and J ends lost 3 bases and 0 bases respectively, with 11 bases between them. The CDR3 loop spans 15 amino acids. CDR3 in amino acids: CSASFSAANTGELFF. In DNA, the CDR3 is TGCAGTGCTAGTTTTAGCGCCGCGAACACCGGGGAGCTGTTTTTT.

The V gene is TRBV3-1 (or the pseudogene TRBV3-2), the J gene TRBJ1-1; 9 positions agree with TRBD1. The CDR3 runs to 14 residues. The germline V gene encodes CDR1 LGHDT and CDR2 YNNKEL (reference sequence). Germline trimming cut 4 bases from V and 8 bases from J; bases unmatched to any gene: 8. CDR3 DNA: TGTGCCAGCAGCCCACCTGGGACAGGGCCCGAAGCTTTCTTT. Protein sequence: CASSPPGTGPEAFF.

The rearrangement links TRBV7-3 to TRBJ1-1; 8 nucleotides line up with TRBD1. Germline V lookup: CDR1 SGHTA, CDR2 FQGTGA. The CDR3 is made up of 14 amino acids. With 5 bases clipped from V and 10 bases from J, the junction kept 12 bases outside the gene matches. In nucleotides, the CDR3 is TGTGCCAGCAGCCAAACAGGGGGAGATGTTTTAGCTTTCTTT. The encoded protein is CASSQTGGDVLAFF.

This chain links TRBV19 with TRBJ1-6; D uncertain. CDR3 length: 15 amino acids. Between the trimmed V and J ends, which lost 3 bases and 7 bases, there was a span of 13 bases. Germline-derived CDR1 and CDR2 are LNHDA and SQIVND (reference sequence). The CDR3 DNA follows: TGTGCCAGTAGTATCGGCAGCCTAGGGAATTCACCCCTCCACTTT. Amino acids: CASSIGSLGNSPLHF.

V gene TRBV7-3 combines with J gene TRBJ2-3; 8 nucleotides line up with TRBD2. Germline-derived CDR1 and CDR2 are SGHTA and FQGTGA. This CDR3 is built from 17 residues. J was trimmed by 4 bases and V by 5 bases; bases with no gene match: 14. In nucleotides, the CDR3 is TGTGCCAGCAGCCCTCACCGCCAGCGGGAGTGGTCAGATACGCAGTATTTT. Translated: CASSPHRQREWSDTQYF.

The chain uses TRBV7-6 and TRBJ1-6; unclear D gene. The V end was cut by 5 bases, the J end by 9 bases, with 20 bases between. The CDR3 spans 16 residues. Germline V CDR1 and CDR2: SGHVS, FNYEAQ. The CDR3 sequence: CASSPDPIQSRSPLHF. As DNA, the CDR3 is TGTGCCAGCAGCCCAGACCCGATTCAAAGCCGTTCACCCCTCCACTTT.

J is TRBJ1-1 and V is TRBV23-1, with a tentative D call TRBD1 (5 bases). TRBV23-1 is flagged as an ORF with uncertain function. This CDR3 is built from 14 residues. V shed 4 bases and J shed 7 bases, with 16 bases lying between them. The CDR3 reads CASSLRTPPGEAFF. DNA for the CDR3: TGCGCCAGCAGTCTTCGGACACCCCCGGGTGAAGCTTTCTTT.

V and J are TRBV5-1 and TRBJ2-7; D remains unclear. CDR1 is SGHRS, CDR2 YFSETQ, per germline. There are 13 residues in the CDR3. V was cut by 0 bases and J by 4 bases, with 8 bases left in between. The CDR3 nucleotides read TGCGCCAGCAGCTTGGAGGGATATTACGAGCAGTACTTC. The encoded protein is CASSLEGYYEQYF.

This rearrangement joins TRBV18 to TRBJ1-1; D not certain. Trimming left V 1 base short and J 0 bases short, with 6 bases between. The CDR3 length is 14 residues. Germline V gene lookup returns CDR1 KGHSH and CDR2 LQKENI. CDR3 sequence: CASSPQILNTEAFF. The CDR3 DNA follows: TGTGCCAGCTCACCACAGATACTGAACACTGAAGCTTTCTTT.

CDR3 region: CASTVSRPAGGNEKLFF. The CDR3, as DNA: TGTGCCAGCACTGTTTCCCGGCCGGCCGGTGGAAATGAAAAACTGTTTTTT. The V and J genes are TRBV16 and TRBJ1-4; no clear D gene. V was trimmed by 7 bases and J by 5 bases, leaving 23 bases between them. This CDR3 has 17 residues. Per germline, CDR1 KGHSY and CDR2 FQNENV. The whole variable domain, remainder taken from reference TRBV16 and TRBJ1-4, is GEEVAQTPKHLVRGEGQKAKLYCAPIKGHSYVFWYQQVLKNEFKFLISFQNENVFDETGMPKERFSAKCLPNSPCSLEIQATKLEDSAVYFCASTVSRPAGGNEKLFFGSGTQLSVL.

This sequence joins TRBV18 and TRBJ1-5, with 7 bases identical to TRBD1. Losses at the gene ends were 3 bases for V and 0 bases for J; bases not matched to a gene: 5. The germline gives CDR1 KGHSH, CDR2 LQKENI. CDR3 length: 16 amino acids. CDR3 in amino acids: CASSPSGQLSNQPQHF. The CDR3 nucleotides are TGTGCCAGCTCACCCTCGGGACAGCTTAGCAATCAGCCCCAGCATTTT.

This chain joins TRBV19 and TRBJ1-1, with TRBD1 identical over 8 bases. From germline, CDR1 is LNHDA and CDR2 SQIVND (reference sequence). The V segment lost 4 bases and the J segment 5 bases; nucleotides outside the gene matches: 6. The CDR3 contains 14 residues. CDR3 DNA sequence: TGTGCCAGTAGTACCCGGGACAGGTTTACTGAAGCTTTCTTT. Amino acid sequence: CASSTRDRFTEAFF.

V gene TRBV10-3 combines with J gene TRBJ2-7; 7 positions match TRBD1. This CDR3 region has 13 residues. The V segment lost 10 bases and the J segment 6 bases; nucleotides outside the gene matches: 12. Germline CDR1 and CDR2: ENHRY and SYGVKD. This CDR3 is CASRTGTEGEQYF. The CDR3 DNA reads TGTGCCAGCCGAACCGGGACAGAGGGCGAGCAGTACTTC.

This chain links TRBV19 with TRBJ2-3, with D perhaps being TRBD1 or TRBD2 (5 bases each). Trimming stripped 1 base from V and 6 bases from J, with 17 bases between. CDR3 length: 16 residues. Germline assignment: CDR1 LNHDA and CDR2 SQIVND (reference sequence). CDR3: CASSIGGRALKDTQYF. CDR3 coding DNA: TGTGCCAGTAGTATAGGGGGGAGAGCCCTCAAGGATACGCAGTATTTT.

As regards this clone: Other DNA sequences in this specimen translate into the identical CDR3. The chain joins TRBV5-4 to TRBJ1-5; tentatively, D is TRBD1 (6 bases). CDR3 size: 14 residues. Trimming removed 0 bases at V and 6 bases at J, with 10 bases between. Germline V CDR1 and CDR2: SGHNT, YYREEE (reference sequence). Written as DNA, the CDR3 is TGTGCCAGCAGCTTGGACAGGGATGGTCAGCCCCAGCATTTT. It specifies CASSLDRDGQPQHF. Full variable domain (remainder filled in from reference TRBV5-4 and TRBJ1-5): ETGVTQSPTHLIKTRGQQVTLRCSSQSGHNTVSWYQQALGQGPQFIFQYYREEENGRGNFPPRFSGLQFPNYSSELNVNALELDDSALYLCASSLDRDGQPQHFGDGTRLSIL.

The CDR3 sequence: CASSIQGAGELFF. CDR3 DNA sequence: TGTGCCAGCAGTATACAGGGCGCCGGGGAGCTGTTTTTT. This rearrangement joins TRBV6-4 to TRBJ2-2; possibly TRBD1 for D (6 bases). V gave up 5 bases and J gave up 6 bases, with 10 bases separating them. The CDR3 consists of 13 residues. Looked up from germline, CDR1 is MRHNA and CDR2 is SNTAGT.

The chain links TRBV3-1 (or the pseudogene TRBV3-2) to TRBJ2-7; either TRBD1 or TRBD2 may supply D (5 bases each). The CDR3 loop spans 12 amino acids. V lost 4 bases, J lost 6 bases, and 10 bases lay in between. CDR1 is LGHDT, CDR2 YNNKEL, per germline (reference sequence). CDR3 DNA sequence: TGTGCCAGCAGCCGAAGTGGGACCGAGCAGTACTTC. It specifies CASSRSGTEQYF.

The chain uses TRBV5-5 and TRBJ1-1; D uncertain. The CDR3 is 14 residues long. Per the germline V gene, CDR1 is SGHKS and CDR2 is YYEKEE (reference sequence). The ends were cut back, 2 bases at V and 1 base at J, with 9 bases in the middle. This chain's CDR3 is CASSFLASNTEAFF. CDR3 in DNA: TGTGCCAGCAGCTTCCTGGCTTCGAACACTGAAGCTTTCTTT.

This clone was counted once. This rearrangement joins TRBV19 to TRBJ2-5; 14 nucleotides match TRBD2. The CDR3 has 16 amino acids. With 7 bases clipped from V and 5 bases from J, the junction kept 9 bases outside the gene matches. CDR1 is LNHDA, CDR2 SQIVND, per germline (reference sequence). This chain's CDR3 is CASNKGLAGARETQYF. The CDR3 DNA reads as TGTGCCAGTAACAAGGGACTAGCGGGAGCCCGGGAGACCCAGTACTTC.

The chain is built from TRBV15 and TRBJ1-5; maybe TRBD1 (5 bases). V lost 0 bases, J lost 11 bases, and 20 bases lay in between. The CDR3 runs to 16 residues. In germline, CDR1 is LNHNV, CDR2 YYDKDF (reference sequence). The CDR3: CATSRDGTGGIRAQHF. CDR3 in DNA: TGTGCCACCAGCAGAGACGGGACGGGGGGAATCAGGGCCCAGCATTTT.

The CDR3 spells CASSTPGGHEKLFF. DNA of the CDR3: TGTGCCAGCAGTACCCCAGGGGGGCATGAAAAACTGTTTTTT. The rearrangement uses TRBV6-1 and TRBJ1-4; 7 bases agree with TRBD1. With V trimmed by 5 bases and J by 6 bases, 6 bases remained unmatched. The CDR3 totals 14 residues. Germline lookup yields CDR1 MNHNS and CDR2 SASEGT.

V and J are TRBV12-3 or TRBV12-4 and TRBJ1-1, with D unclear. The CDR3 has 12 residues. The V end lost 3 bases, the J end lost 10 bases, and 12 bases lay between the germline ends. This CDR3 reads CASSFWGKAAFF. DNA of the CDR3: TGTGCCAGCAGTTTTTGGGGAAAGGCAGCTTTCTTT.

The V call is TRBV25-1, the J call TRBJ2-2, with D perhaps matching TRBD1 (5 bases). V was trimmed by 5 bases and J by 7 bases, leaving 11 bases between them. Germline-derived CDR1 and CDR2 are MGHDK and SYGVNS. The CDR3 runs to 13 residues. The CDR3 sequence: CASSPFDSGELFF. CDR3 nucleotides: TGTGCCAGCAGTCCCTTCGACAGCGGGGAGCTGTTTTTT.

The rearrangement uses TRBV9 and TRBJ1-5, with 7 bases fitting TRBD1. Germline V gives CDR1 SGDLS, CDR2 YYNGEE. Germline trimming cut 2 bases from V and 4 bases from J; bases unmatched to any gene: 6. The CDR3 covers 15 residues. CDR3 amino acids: CASSVTGAMNQPQHF. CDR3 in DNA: TGTGCCAGCAGCGTTACAGGGGCCATGAATCAGCCCCAGCATTTT.

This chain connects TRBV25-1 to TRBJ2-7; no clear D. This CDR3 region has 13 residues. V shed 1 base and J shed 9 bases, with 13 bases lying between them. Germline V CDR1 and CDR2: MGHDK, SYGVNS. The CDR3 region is CASSESGRFGQYF. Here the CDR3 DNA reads TGTGCCAGCAGTGAATCTGGACGTTTCGGGCAGTACTTC.

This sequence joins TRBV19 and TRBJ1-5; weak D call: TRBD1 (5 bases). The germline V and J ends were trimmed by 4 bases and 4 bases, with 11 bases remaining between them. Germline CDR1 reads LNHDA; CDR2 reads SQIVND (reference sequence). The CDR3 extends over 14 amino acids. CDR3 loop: CASSKGDGNQPQHF. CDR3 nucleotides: TGTGCCAGTAGTAAAGGGGACGGGAATCAGCCCCAGCATTTT. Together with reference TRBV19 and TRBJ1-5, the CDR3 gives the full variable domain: DGGITQSPKYLFRKEGQNVTLSCEQNLNHDAMYWYRQDPGQGLRLIYYSQIVNDFQKGDIAEGYSVSREKKESFPLTVTSAQKNPTAFYLCASSKGDGNQPQHFGDGTRLSIL.

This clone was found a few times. CDR3 in amino acids: CASSSSGSGTDTQYF. The CDR3 nucleotides read TGTGCCAGCAGCTCCAGCGGGAGTGGGACAGATACGCAGTATTTT. V usage is TRBV7-6 and J usage is TRBJ2-3, with TRBD2 matching over 8 bases. CDR3 length: 15 residues. Germline CDR1 SGHVS, CDR2 FNYEAQ. Trimming cost V 4 bases and J 3 bases; bases outside gene matches: 6. Combining the CDR3 with reference TRBV7-6 and TRBJ2-3 gives the whole variable domain GAGVSQSPRYKVTKRGQDVALRCDPISGHVSLYWYRQALGQGPEFLTYFNYEAQQDKSGLPNDRFSAERPEGSISTLTIQRTEQRDSAMYRCASSSSGSGTDTQYFGPGTRLTVL.

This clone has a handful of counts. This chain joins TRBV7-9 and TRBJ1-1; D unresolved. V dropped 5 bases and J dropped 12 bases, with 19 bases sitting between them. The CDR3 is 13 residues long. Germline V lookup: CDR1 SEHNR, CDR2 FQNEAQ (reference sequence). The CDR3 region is CASSPAPNPRTFF. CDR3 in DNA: TGTGCCAGCAGCCCAGCCCCGAATCCTAGGACTTTCTTT.